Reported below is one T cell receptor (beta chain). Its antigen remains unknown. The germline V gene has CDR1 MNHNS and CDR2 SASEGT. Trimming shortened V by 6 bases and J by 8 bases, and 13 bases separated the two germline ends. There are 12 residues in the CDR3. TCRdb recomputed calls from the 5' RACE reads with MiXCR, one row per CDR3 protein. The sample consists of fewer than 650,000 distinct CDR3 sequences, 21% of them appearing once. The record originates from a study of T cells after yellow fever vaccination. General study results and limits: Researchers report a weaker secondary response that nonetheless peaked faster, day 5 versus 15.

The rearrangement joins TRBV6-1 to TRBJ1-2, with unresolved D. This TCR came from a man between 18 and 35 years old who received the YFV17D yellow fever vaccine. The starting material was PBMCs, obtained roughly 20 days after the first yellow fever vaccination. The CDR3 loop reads CASRMGSRGYTF. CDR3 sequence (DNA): TGTGCCAGCAGGATGGGGTCCAGAGGCTACACCTTC.